The T cell receptor beta chain under discussion was sequenced for a study of cytomegalovirus exposure and HLA in healthy donors. On the study more broadly: There were nearly 120 million unique TCR beta sequences, drawn from 200 million or so T cells, in an earlier analysis.

This clone was seen a single time. Its antigen is as yet unknown. PCR involved 60 Vbeta and 13 Jbeta primers. Sequencing was performed with immunoSEQ multiplex PCR; in TCRdb, only in-frame clones are kept and a portion is missing. The sample shows about 94,000 clones, about 75% of them seen only once. The CDR3 spans 13 residues. Germline V CDR1 and CDR2: SGDLS, YYNGEE. V was clipped by 2 bases and J by 2 bases, with 6 bases between them. Study-level findings and limits: Likely technical artifact: a cluster of highly shared sequence variants. The authors later linked a missense DCLRE1C variant to TCR beta V- and J-gene trimming.

This TCR was sampled from a man aged 40-55 years in good health and CMV-seropositive. This rearrangement joins TRBV9 to TRBJ2-3; D is uncertain. The sample consisted of PBMCs. CDR3 sequence: CASSVLFTDTQYF. CDR3 coding DNA: TGTGCCAGCAGCGTCCTGTTCACAGATACGCAGTATTTT.